This T cell receptor (beta chain) appears in the sequencing data of a study of blood T cell repertoires in COVID-19. Study-wide background: Donors in the United States, Italy and Spain gave samples during acute or convalescent COVID-19.

Profiled with immunoSEQ multiplex PCR; TCRdb holds only in-frame clones, not every one. Among some 87,000 clones listed, more than 75% were seen once. This clonotype was obtained from a human donor in a cohort sampled during active COVID-19. The sequenced material came from peripheral blood.

CDR3 nucleotides: TGCGCCAGCAGCCAAAGTTTCGGGACAGCGGATTCACCCCTCCACTTT. As protein: CASSQSFGTADSPLHF. The rearrangement links TRBV4-1 to TRBJ1-6; 7 bases align to TRBD1. In germline, CDR1 is MGHRA, CDR2 YSYEKL. CDR3 length equals 16 residues. Trimming removed 2 bases from V and 8 bases from J; junction bases left unmatched: 9.